The source of this TCR beta chain is a study of patients and donors after allogeneic stem cell transplantation. In TCRdb, the RT-PCR reads were re-called with MiXCR into one record per CDR3 protein. The table shows about 230,000 distinct CDR3 sequences, with about 14% occurring only once. This clonotype was seen many times. From germline, CDR1 is SQVTM and CDR2 ANQGSEA. The V end was cut by 3 bases, the J end by 6 bases, with 13 bases between. This CDR3 is built from 13 residues. This chain links TRBV29-1 with TRBJ2-3, with a tentative D call TRBD2 (6 bases). The source material was blood, either unsorted or a sorted T cell fraction (not recorded which). The clonotype originates from a human donor who was either an allogeneic HSCT recipient or a stem cell or donor lymphocyte infusion donor (not recorded which). It is not recorded whose cells these are; they may come from a transplant donor. CDR3 bases: TGCAGCGTTGAGAGCGGGTTTTCGGATACGCAGTATTTT. Protein product: CSVESGFSDTQYF.